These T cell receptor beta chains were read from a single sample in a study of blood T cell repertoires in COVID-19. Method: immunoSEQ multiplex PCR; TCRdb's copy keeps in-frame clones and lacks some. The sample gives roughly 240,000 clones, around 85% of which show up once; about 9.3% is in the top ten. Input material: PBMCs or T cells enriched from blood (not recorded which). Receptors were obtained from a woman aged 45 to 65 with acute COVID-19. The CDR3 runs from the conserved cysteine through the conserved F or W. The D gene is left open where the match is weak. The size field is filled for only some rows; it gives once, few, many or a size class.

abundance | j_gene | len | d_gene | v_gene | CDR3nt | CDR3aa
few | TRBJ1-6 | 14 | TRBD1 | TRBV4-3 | TGCGCCAGCAGCACGGGGACAGAGGGTTCACCCCTCCACTTT | CASSTGTEGSPLHF
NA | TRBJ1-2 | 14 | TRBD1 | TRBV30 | TGTGCCTTACTCCTAGGGACAGGGACCTATGGCTACACCTTC | CALLLGTGTYGYTF
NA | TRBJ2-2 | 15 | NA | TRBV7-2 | TGTGCCAGCAGCTTAATTTCCGGGAGCACCGGGGAGCTGTTTTTT | CASSLISGSTGELFF
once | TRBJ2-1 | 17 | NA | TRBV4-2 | TGTGCCAGCAGCCAAGCCCGGTCGGGGTTCGGGAGAGATGAGCAGTTCTTC | CASSQARSGFGRDEQFF
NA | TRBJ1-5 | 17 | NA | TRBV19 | TGTGCCAGTAGTATTGACCGGGGGGCAGTCATAAATCAGCCCCAGCATTTT | CASSIDRGAVINQPQHF
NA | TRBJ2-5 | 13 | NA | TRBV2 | TGTGCCAGCCAAAAGGGGCTCGGAGAGACCCAGTACTTC | CASQKGLGETQYF
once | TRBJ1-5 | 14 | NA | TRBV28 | TGTGCCAGCCGTAGAGGGGGAAGCAATCAGCCCCAGCATTTT | CASRRGGSNQPQHF
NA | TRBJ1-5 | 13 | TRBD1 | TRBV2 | TGTGCCACTGGACAGGACAGCAATCAGCCCCAGCATTTT | CATGQDSNQPQHF
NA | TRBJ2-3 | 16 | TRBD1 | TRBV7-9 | TGTGCCAGCATCCCCAGCCCGACAGGGGTAGGGGATACGCAGTATTTT | CASIPSPTGVGDTQYF
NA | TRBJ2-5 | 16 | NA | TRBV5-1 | TGCGCCAGCAGCTTGGGAACCAGGGTTGGGGAAGAGACCCAGTACTTC | CASSLGTRVGEETQYF
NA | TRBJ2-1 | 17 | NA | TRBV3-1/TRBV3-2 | TGTGCCAGCACCCCTATGCGAGACTATAGCTCTCAGAATGAGCAGTTCTTC | CASTPMRDYSSQNEQFF
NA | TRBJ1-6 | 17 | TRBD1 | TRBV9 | TGTGCCAGCAGCGTAGCCGCCGACAGGGAATTTCATTCACCCCTCCACTTT | CASSVAADREFHSPLHF
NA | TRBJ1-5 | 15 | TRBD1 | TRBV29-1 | TGCAGCGCGGGGGACAGGGGCCTGGGCAATCAGCCCCAGCATTTT | CSAGDRGLGNQPQHF
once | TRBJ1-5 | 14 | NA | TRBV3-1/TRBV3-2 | TGTGCCAGCAGCCAAGATATCGGGGGTCAGCCCCAGCATTTT | CASSQDIGGQPQHF
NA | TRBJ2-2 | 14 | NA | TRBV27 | TGTGCCAGCACAAGGGGCGGTCATGCCGGGGAGCTGTTTTTT | CASTRGGHAGELFF
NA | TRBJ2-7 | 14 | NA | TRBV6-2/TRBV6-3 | TGTGCCAGCAGTTACTCGACCCAGGGAAAAGAGCAGTACTTC | CASSYSTQGKEQYF
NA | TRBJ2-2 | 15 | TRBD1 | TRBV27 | TGTGCCAGCAGCTTCGGACAGGGAATTACCGGGGAGCTGTTTTTT | CASSFGQGITGELFF
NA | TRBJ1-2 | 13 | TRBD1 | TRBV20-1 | TGCAGTGCTAGTACGGACAGGGACTATGGCTACACCTTC | CSASTDRDYGYTF
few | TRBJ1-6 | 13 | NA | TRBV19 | TGTGCCACCACTGATAGCAATAATTCACCCCTCCACTTT | CATTDSNNSPLHF
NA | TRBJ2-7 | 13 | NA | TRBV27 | TGTGCCAGCAGTTTCTGGGCGGGGAACGAGCAGTACTTC | CASSFWAGNEQYF
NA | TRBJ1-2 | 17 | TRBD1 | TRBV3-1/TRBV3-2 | TGTGCCAGCAGCCAACCGGGACAGGGAAGGGGTAACTATGGCTACACCTTC | CASSQPGQGRGNYGYTF
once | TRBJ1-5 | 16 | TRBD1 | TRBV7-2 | TGTGCCAGCAGCTCCGGACAGGGGCGGGGCAATCAGCCCCAGCATTTT | CASSSGQGRGNQPQHF
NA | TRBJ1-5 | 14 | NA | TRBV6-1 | TGTGCCAGCAGTGAAAGGACAGCAAGTCAGCCCCAGCATTTT | CASSERTASQPQHF
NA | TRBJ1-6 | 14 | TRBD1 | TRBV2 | TGTGCCAACTCGGGACAGGGGGGTAATTCACCCCTCCACTTT | CANSGQGGNSPLHF
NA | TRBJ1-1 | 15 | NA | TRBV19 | TGTGCCAGTAGTATGCGTTTAAACCGGGGGACTGAAGCTTTCTTT | CASSMRLNRGTEAFF
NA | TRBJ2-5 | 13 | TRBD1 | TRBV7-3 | TGTGCCAGCAGCTCGGACAGGAAAGAGACCCAGTACTTC | CASSSDRKETQYF
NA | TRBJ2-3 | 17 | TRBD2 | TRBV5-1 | TGCGCCAGCAGCTTGGGGCCCCAGGCGGGGGGTTCAGATACGCAGTATTTT | CASSLGPQAGGSDTQYF
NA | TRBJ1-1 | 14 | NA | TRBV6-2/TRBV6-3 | TGTGCCAGCAGTTGGAGGGTAATGAACACTGAAGCTTTCTTT | CASSWRVMNTEAFF
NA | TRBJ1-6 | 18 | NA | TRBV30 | TGTGCCTGGAGTGTAGACCCAGGGATAGGATCCTATAATTCACCCCTCCACTTT | CAWSVDPGIGSYNSPLHF
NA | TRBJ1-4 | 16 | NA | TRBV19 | TGTGCCAGTAGTCTAGCCCGACAGACAATTAATGAAAAACTGTTTTTT | CASSLARQTINEKLFF
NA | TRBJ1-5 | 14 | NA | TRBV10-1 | TGCGCCAGCAGTGACCCCCCAGTGGATCAGCCCCAGCATTTT | CASSDPPVDQPQHF
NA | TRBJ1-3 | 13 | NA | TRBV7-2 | TGTGCCAGCAGAGCCCACTCTGGAAACACCATATATTTT | CASRAHSGNTIYF